Listed below are T cell receptor beta chains from one sample, sequenced in a study of TIL therapy for anti-PD-1-resistant metastatic lung cancer. The method was immunoSEQ multiplex PCR; TCRdb's version includes in-frame clones alone and lacks a portion of them. This sample carries tens of thousands of clones, less than 85% of them seen once, and the ten largest clones take about 6%. Sequenced here: blood, sampled at baseline. These receptors all stem from a person between 25 and 79 years old with non-small cell lung cancer. Each CDR3 is given with its conserved first and last residue. The D gene is left open where the match is weak. Clone sizes are given selectively: once, few, many, or a class where the clone is expanded.

j_call: TRBJ1-5; d_call: -; v_call: TRBV6-1; clone_size: -; cdr3_aa: CASSDTGSNQPQHF; cdr3_nt: TGTGCCAGCAGTGACACAGGGAGCAATCAGCCCCAGCATTTT
j_call: TRBJ2-2; d_call: -; v_call: TRBV6-5; clone_size: -; cdr3_aa: CASSYDAGELFF; cdr3_nt: TGTGCCAGCAGTTACGATGCCGGGGAGCTGTTTTTT
j_call: TRBJ1-1; d_call: -; v_call: TRBV7-2; clone_size: -; cdr3_aa: CASSLNAGINTEAFF; cdr3_nt: TGTGCCAGCAGCTTAAATGCAGGGATAAACACTGAAGCTTTCTTT
j_call: TRBJ2-7; d_call: -; v_call: TRBV5-1; clone_size: few; cdr3_aa: CASSFVASGEQYF; cdr3_nt: TGCGCCAGCAGCTTCGTAGCGTCTGGCGAGCAGTACTTC
j_call: TRBJ1-1; d_call: -; v_call: TRBV28; clone_size: -; cdr3_aa: CASLRGGIAEAFF; cdr3_nt: TGTGCCAGCCTTAGGGGGGGGATAGCTGAAGCTTTCTTT
j_call: TRBJ1-4; d_call: TRBD1; v_call: TRBV29-1; clone_size: -; cdr3_aa: CSVRGTGRPEKLFF; cdr3_nt: TGCAGCGTTCGAGGGACAGGGAGACCTGAAAAACTGTTTTTT
j_call: TRBJ2-6; d_call: TRBD1; v_call: TRBV29-1; clone_size: -; cdr3_aa: CSVTTGPLSGANVLTF; cdr3_nt: TGCAGCGTAACGACAGGGCCCCTCTCTGGGGCCAACGTCCTGACTTTC
j_call: TRBJ2-7; d_call: -; v_call: TRBV11-3; clone_size: -; cdr3_aa: CASSLSGGSGEQYF; cdr3_nt: TGTGCCAGCAGCTTAAGTGGAGGGAGTGGCGAGCAGTACTTC
j_call: TRBJ2-7; d_call: -; v_call: TRBV7-6; clone_size: -; cdr3_aa: CASSSNNLGGEQYF; cdr3_nt: TGTGCCAGCAGCTCGAATAACCTAGGAGGGGAGCAGTACTTC
j_call: TRBJ1-2; d_call: -; v_call: TRBV4-3; clone_size: -; cdr3_aa: CASSQGTGTDGYTF; cdr3_nt: TGCGCCAGCAGCCAAGGAACAGGGACTGATGGCTACACCTTC
j_call: TRBJ1-1; d_call: -; v_call: TRBV6-5; clone_size: few; cdr3_aa: CASSYVPDTPEAFF; cdr3_nt: TGTGCCAGCAGTTACGTGCCGGATACTCCTGAAGCTTTCTTT